What follows are 23 T cell receptor beta chains derived from one specimen sequenced in a study of cytomegalovirus exposure and HLA in healthy donors. The PCR employed 60 Vbeta primers together with 13 Jbeta primers. The table came from immunoSEQ multiplex PCR; TCRdb's copy has only in-frame clones and leaves some out. The repertoire holds about 69,000 clones, with approximately 72% as singletons. Sequencing used PBMCs. These receptors all come from a woman aged 30 to 39 in good health and CMV-seronegative.

This clone showed up many times. The rearrangement links TRBV7-8 to TRBJ1-3, with 8 nucleotides matching TRBD1. Germline V gene sequence: CDR1 SGHVS, CDR2 FQNEAQ. After removal of 2 bases from V and 4 bases from J, the junction contained 7 bases not matched to a gene. CDR3 length: 16 amino acids. The CDR3 region has the DNA TGTGCCAGCAGCTTATACTGGACAGGGACGGGAAACACCATATATTTT. Translating it yields CASSLYWTGTGNTIYF. The complete variable domain, with remaining parts taken from reference TRBV7-8 and TRBJ1-3, reads GAGVSQSPRYKVAKRGQDVALRCDPISGHVSLFWYQQALGQGPEFLTYFQNEAQLDKSGLPSDRFFAERPEGSVSTLKIQRTQQEDSAVYLCASSLYWTGTGNTIYFGEGSWLTVV.

The sample holds a few counts of this clone. The chain has TRBV5-4 and TRBJ1-2; D unresolved. Per germline, CDR1 SGHNT and CDR2 YYREEE (reference sequence). The V and J ends lost 5 bases and 4 bases respectively, with 15 bases between them. The CDR3 loop spans 14 amino acids. The CDR3 region is CASRSTDAIYGYTF. CDR3 DNA: TGTGCCAGCAGAAGTACAGATGCCATCTATGGCTACACCTTC.

The rearrangement joins TRBV9 to TRBJ2-3, with 8 bases identical to TRBD1. Unmatched junction bases numbered 1, after V lost 3 bases and J lost 4 bases. CDR3 length: 13 residues. Germline lookup yields CDR1 SGDLS and CDR2 YYNGEE. The CDR3 is CASSEQGADTQYF. CDR3 in DNA: TGTGCCAGCAGCGAACAGGGGGCAGATACGCAGTATTTT.

The V call is TRBV7-9, the J call TRBJ2-7; TRBD1 matches at 9 bases. The trim removed 5 bases at V and 4 bases at J, leaving 15 bases unmatched. This CDR3 contains 17 residues. Germline CDR1 and CDR2: SEHNR and FQNEAQ (reference sequence). The CDR3 nucleotides are TGTGCCAGCAGCGACAGAACACAGGGGGCGGAATCTTACGAGCAGTACTTC. This codes for CASSDRTQGAESYEQYF. Complete variable domain (other parts from reference TRBV7-9 and TRBJ2-7): DTGVSQNPRHKITKRGQNVTFRCDPISEHNRLYWYRQTLGQGPEFLTYFQNEAQLEKSRLLSDRFSAERPKGSFSTLEIQRTEQGDSAMYLCASSDRTQGAESYEQYFGPGTRLTVT.

The rearrangement links TRBV7-9 to TRBJ1-1; TRBD1 agrees at 8 bases. CDR1 is SEHNR and CDR2 is FQNEAQ in the germline V gene (reference sequence). This CDR3 has 15 amino acids. Trimming took 4 bases from V and 1 from J; bases not matched to a gene: 5. The CDR3 is CASSSGTGENTEAFF. Written as DNA, the CDR3 is TGTGCCAGCAGCTCGGGGACAGGCGAGAACACTGAAGCTTTCTTT.

The gene calls are TRBV19 and TRBJ1-5, with D tentatively TRBD1 (5 bases). The CDR3 runs 16 residues. The germline V and J ends were trimmed by 1 base and 3 bases, with 13 bases remaining between them. Germline loops: CDR1 LNHDA, CDR2 SQIVND (reference sequence). DNA for the CDR3: TGTGCCAGTAGTATAGGGGGCTCGGTAAACAATCAGCCCCAGCATTTT. Translated: CASSIGGSVNNQPQHF.

This clone turned up a few times. Here the CDR3 reads CASSVLPGHLISSYNSPLHF. CDR3 sequence (DNA): TGTGCCAGCTCAGTACTTCCGGGACACCTTATTAGCTCCTATAATTCACCCCTCCACTTT. The chain couples TRBV18 to TRBJ1-6, with D perhaps TRBD1 (6 bases). In germline, CDR1 is KGHSH, CDR2 LQKENI. The V gene lost 5 bases and the J gene lost 0 bases, with 23 bases spanning the gap. There are 20 residues in the CDR3.

The chain combines TRBV18 with TRBJ1-5; D gene uncertain. This CDR3 has 14 amino acids. Germline CDR1 and CDR2: KGHSH and LQKENI. V was pared by 4 bases and J by 0 bases, with 7 bases between. CDR3 protein: CASSLRDSNQPQHF. The CDR3 coding sequence is TGTGCCAGCTCACTCCGAGATAGCAATCAGCCCCAGCATTTT.

This clone has a handful of counts. The V and J genes are TRBV14 and TRBJ2-7; D perhaps matches TRBD1 (6 bases). This CDR3 is built from 14 residues. Germline assignment: CDR1 SGHDN and CDR2 FVKESK. V was clipped by 1 base and J by 5 bases, with 12 bases between them. CDR3 DNA: TGTGCCAGCAGCCAAGGCAGGGGCCCCCACGAGCAGTACTTC. This encodes CASSQGRGPHEQYF.

The rearrangement uses TRBV29-1 and TRBJ1-1; weak D call: TRBD1 (5 bases). This CDR3 has 12 residues. Trimming pared 3 bases from V and 14 bases from J, leaving 19 bases between. Germline CDR1 and CDR2: SQVTM and ANQGSEA. This chain's CDR3 is CSVDGGLPRLFF. CDR3 DNA: TGCAGCGTTGATGGGGGGTTGCCCCGGCTGTTCTTT.

This clone was counted once. Since the CDR3 does not end with the conserved phenylalanine or tryptophan, this likely comes from a read error. The rearrangement joins TRBV5-8 to TRBJ1-1; D not certain. CDR1 and CDR2 (germline): SGHTS, YDEGEE. This CDR3 has 14 residues. The germline V and J ends were trimmed by 4 bases and 4 bases, with 14 bases remaining between them. The CDR3: CASSPGRVSTEAFL. The CDR3 DNA is TGTGCCAGCAGCCCGGGAAGGGTGAGCACTGAAGCTTTCCTT.

This rearrangement joins TRBV6-4 to TRBJ2-2; the match to TRBD2 covers 14 bases. CDR3 length equals 17 residues. The J segment lost 4 bases and the V segment lost 5 bases, leaving 6 bases of the junction unmatched. Germline loops: CDR1 MRHNA, CDR2 SNTAGT. The CDR3 here is CASSRTSGGSTTGELFF. The CDR3 DNA follows: TGTGCCAGCAGTCGGACTAGCGGGGGGTCGACCACCGGGGAGCTGTTTTTT.

The gene calls are TRBV11-2 and TRBJ2-1, with 10 bases fitting TRBD1. The V and J ends lost 10 bases and 8 bases, in that order; junction bases with no gene match: 8. CDR1 SGHAT and CDR2 FQNNGV come from the germline V gene. This CDR3 spans 13 amino acids. This CDR3 is CATSRDRGHEQFF. CDR3 coding DNA: TGTGCCACCTCCCGGGACAGGGGCCATGAGCAGTTCTTC.

The chain has TRBV11-2 and TRBJ2-2; 14 bases agree with TRBD2. V trimming: 5 bases; J trimming: 2 bases; junction bases outside the gene matches: 4. The CDR3 has 17 amino acids. Germline V gene lookup returns CDR1 SGHAT and CDR2 FQNNGV. CDR3 residues: CASSKGLAGVNTGELFF. DNA for the CDR3: TGTGCCAGCAGCAAGGGACTAGCGGGAGTAAACACCGGGGAGCTGTTTTTT.

J is TRBJ2-1 and V is TRBV2; TRBD1 matches 9 bases. The CDR3 loop spans 16 amino acids. Germline CDR1 is SNHLY and CDR2 is FYNNEI. Germline trimming cut 8 bases from V and 5 bases from J; bases unmatched to any gene: 13. The CDR3 sequence is CASGNPPGQGHNEQFF. The CDR3 DNA reads as TGTGCCAGCGGAAACCCACCGGGACAGGGTCACAATGAGCAGTTCTTC. Full variable domain (rest looked up from reference TRBV2 and TRBJ2-1): EPEVTQTPSHQVTQMGQEVILRCVPISNHLYFYWYRQILGQKVEFLVSFYNNEISEKSEIFDDQFSVERPDGSNFTLKIRSTKLEDSAMYFCASGNPPGQGHNEQFFGPGTRLTVL.

The rearrangement uses TRBV9 and TRBJ1-4; D not certain. Per the germline V gene, CDR1 is SGDLS and CDR2 is YYNGEE. The CDR3 has 21 residues. Trimming took off 2 bases at V and 2 bases at J, with 28 bases between the two ends. As DNA, the CDR3 is TGTGCCAGCAGCGTTACCAACGTAGGTGGTCCGGGTGGAGGGACTAATGAAAAACTGTTTTTT. This codes for CASSVTNVGGPGGGTNEKLFF.

V and J are TRBV5-1 and TRBJ2-3; TRBD1 is a possible D gene (6 bases). The length of the CDR3 is 14 residues. Trimming removed 6 bases from V and 2 bases from J, with 13 bases in between. In germline, CDR1 is SGHRS, CDR2 YFSETQ. The chain's CDR3 is CASTITGFTDTQYF. The CDR3 DNA reads as TGCGCCAGCACCATTACAGGGTTCACAGATACGCAGTATTTT.

This sequence joins TRBV6-1 and TRBJ2-3; D remains unclear. Deletions cut 7 bases from V and 1 base from J, with 9 bases between. The CDR3 is 13 residues long. Germline V lookup: CDR1 MNHNS, CDR2 SASEGT. In nucleotides, the CDR3 is TGTGCCAGCACCCTGAGTGGCACAGATACGCAGTATTTT. The encoded protein is CASTLSGTDTQYF.

This sequence joins TRBV9 and TRBJ1-4; TRBD1 is a possible D gene (6 bases). This CDR3 comprises 14 residues. Germline lookup yields CDR1 SGDLS and CDR2 YYNGEE. V lost 6 bases to trimming and J lost 4 bases, with 13 bases between them. CDR3 DNA: TGTGCCAGCAACCAAGGGGGGGTTAATGAAAAACTGTTTTTT. This gives the protein CASNQGGVNEKLFF.

This clone came up a few times. J is TRBJ2-5 and V is TRBV6-5; tentatively, D is TRBD1 (5 bases). The CDR3 is 14 residues long. Trimming took 5 bases from V and 2 from J, leaving 12 bases between them. The germline V gene encodes CDR1 MNHEY and CDR2 SVGAGI. The CDR3, as DNA: TGTGCCAGCAGTCTGCGCAACAGGCAAGAGACCCAGTACTTC. It codes for CASSLRNRQETQYF.

The rearrangement joins TRBV2 to TRBJ2-7, with 10 bases aligning to TRBD1. The germline CDR1 and CDR2 sequences are SNHLY and FYNNEI. There are 16 residues in the CDR3. The ends lost 8 bases at V and 3 bases at J; junction bases unmatched: 13. CDR3 in amino acids: CASPKTQGQGNYEQYF. The CDR3 region has the DNA TGTGCCAGCCCAAAAACCCAGGGACAGGGGAACTACGAGCAGTACTTC.

The chain recombines TRBV30 with TRBJ1-3; a weak D match, TRBD1 (5 bases). CDR1 is GTSNPN and CDR2 is SVGIG in the germline V gene (reference sequence). The CDR3 contains 13 residues. The ends were cut back, 4 bases at V and 2 bases at J, with 9 bases in the middle. Here the CDR3 reads CAWNGRAGNTIYF. In DNA, the CDR3 is TGTGCCTGGAACGGCAGGGCTGGAAACACCATATATTTT. Full variable domain (remainder filled in from reference TRBV30 and TRBJ1-3): SQTIHQWPATLVQPVGSPLSLECTVEGTSNPNLYWYRQAAGRGLQLLFYSVGIGQISSEVPQNLSASRPQDRQFILSSKKLLLSDSGFYLCAWNGRAGNTIYFGEGSWLTVV.

The CDR3 coding sequence is TGTGCCAGCAGCTTAGACCGCGTTCCCCCTTTCTTT. This sequence encodes CASSLDRVPPFF. V usage is TRBV7-9 and J usage is TRBJ1-1; D unresolved. Germline CDR1 and CDR2: SEHNR and FQNEAQ (reference sequence). The CDR3 length is 12 residues. The V end lost 1 base, the J end lost 12 bases, and 12 bases lay between the germline ends. Combining the CDR3 with reference TRBV7-9 and TRBJ1-1 gives the whole variable domain DTGVSQNPRHKITKRGQNVTFRCDPISEHNRLYWYRQTLGQGPEFLTYFQNEAQLEKSRLLSDRFSAERPKGSFSTLEIQRTEQGDSAMYLCASSLDRVPPFFGQGTRLTVV.